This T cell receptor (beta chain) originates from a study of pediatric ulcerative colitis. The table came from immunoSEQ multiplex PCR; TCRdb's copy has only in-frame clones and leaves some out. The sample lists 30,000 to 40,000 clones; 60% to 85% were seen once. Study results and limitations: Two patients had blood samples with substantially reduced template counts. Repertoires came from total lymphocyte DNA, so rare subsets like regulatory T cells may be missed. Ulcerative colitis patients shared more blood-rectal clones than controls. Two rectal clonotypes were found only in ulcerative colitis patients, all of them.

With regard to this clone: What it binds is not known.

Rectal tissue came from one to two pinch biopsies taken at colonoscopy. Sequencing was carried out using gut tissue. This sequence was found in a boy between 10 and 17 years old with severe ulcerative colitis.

CDR3 amino acids: CASSHQGPDEQFF. The CDR3 coding sequence is TGCGCCAGCAGCCACCAGGGTCCCGATGAGCAGTTCTTC. The V gene is TRBV5-1, the J gene TRBJ2-1; D may be TRBD1 (5 bases). CDR1 is SGHRS and CDR2 is YFSETQ in the germline V gene. CDR3 length equals 13 residues. V dropped 4 bases and J dropped 8 bases, with 13 bases sitting between them.